This TCR beta chain derives from a study of lymphopenia after photon versus proton radiotherapy. Trimming removed 5 bases from V and 7 bases from J, with 21 bases in between. This CDR3 has 16 residues. In germline, CDR1 is SGHTA, CDR2 FQGTGA. Some clones are missing from TCRdb's copy, which holds only in-frame ones; the method was immunoSEQ multiplex PCR. The repertoire holds about 24,000 clones, with roughly 80% as singletons. The specimen comprised peripheral blood, sampled from a patient treated with photon-based radiotherapy. This TCR was recovered from a man in his forties or fifties with gastric cancer. This sequence joins TRBV7-3 and TRBJ2-1; maybe TRBD1 (6 bases). As DNA, the CDR3 is TGTGCCAGCAGCGCACAGGGTTCGGGCATTATAAATGAGCAGTTCTTC. It codes for CASSAQGSGIINEQFF.